This is a list of T cell receptor beta chains from one sample in a study of T cells in Graves' hyperthyroidism and ophthalmopathy. TCRdb itself ran the multiplex PCR reads through MiXCR, one entry per CDR3 protein. The sample lists hundreds of thousands of distinct CDR3 sequences, just under 20% occurring once. Sequencing input: blood. Every receptor here comes from a man aged 40-50 years with Graves' ophthalmopathy. Each CDR3 is given with its conserved first and last residue. A D gene is named only where the DNA matches it firmly. Size is stated for part of the rows, as once, few or many counts, or as a class when the clone is expanded.

many	TRBJ2-7	TRBV7-9	TRBD1	TGTGCCAGCAGCTTAGTAGGGACAGGGGGCGAGCAGTACTTC	CASSLVGTGGEQYF
many	TRBJ2-5	TRBV28	.	TGTGCCAGCAGTTTCACGGGAACCCAAGGAGAGACCCAGTACTTC	CASSFTGTQGETQYF
many	TRBJ2-7	TRBV2	.	TGTGCCAGCAGTGAATTTCGGGGTTTAGGCTTGAAATACGAGCAGTACTTC	CASSEFRGLGLKYEQYF
.	TRBJ2-5	TRBV4-1	.	TGCGCCAGCAGCCAAGGTTCGGGGACGCAAGAGACCCCCTACTTC	CASSQGSGTQETPYF
.	TRBJ2-3	TRBV20-1	.	TGCAGTGCTAGTAAGTCGGCCGGGAGTGGAGATACGCAGTATTTT	CSASKSAGSGDTQYF
.	TRBJ1-1	TRBV6-1	TRBD1	TGTGCCAGCAGTTCCTCCGTGGGACAGGGTTTGACTGAAGCTTTCTTT	CASSSSVGQGLTEAFF
few	TRBJ2-3	TRBV5-1	.	TGCGCCAGCAGCTCTACTAGTACGCAGTATTTT	CASSSTSTQYF
.	TRBJ2-5	TRBV28	.	TGTGCCACCGCGCCCGGAGGGAGGGGGAGCCAAGAGACCCAGTACTTC	CATAPGGRGSQETQYF
few	TRBJ2-1	TRBV11-1	.	TGTGCCAGCAGCCCACCACCAAGGGCCATAAATGAGCAGTTCTTC	CASSPPPRAINEQFF
many	TRBJ2-3	TRBV27	TRBD2	TGTGCCAGCAGTCCCAAAACTAGCGGGGGGCGGGGAGATACGCAGTATTTT	CASSPKTSGGRGDTQYF
few	TRBJ1-2	TRBV7-3	.	TGTGCCAGCAGCTTCGCGGGGGCGCGGGGCTACACCTTC	CASSFAGARGYTF